A single T cell receptor beta chain is shown here with its context. Antigen unknown. The primer mix had 60 Vbeta and 13 Jbeta primers. Sequencing was performed with immunoSEQ multiplex PCR; in TCRdb, only in-frame clones are kept and a portion is missing. The table has 150,000 or so clones, 65% to 80% seen once; the top ten hold about 2.7%. This sample was taken from a study of cytomegalovirus exposure and HLA in healthy donors. Study findings and constraints: Whilst most TCR sequences proved rare, a subset of public TCRs occurred across many donors. Accurate predictions that matched the HLA-A and HLA-B alleles of most subjects were reportedly made from TCR beta sequences. It emerged from a later analysis that several of the most significant clusters appeared to be linked to common viral pathogens.

Sequencing was performed on PBMCs. The clonotype originates from a man aged 18 to 35 in good health and CMV-seronegative.

This CDR3 reads CASSYSGGGKAEAFF. Here the CDR3 DNA reads TGTGCCAGCAGTTACTCTGGGGGGGGGAAGGCTGAAGCTTTCTTT. V is TRBV6-6 and J is TRBJ1-1, with D possibly being TRBD1 (5 bases). CDR3 length: 15 residues. CDR1 is MNHNY and CDR2 is SVGAGI in the germline V gene (reference sequence). Trimming took 0 bases from V and 6 from J, leaving 14 bases between them.